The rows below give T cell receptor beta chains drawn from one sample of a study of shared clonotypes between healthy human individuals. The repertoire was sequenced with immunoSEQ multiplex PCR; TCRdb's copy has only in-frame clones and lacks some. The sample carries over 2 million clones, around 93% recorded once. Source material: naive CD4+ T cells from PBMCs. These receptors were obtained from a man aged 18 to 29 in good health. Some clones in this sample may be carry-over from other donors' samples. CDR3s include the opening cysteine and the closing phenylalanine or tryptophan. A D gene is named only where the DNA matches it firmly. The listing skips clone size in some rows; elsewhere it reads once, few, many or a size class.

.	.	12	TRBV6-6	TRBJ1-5	CASSPNYQPQHF	TGTGCCAGCAGCCCTAATTATCAGCCCCAGCATTTT
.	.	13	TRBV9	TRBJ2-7	CASSVWDNYEQYF	TGTGCCAGCAGCGTTTGGGACAACTACGAGCAGTACTTC
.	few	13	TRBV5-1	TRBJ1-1	CASSLGQGPQAFF	TGCGCCAGCAGCTTGGGGCAGGGGCCTCAAGCTTTCTTT
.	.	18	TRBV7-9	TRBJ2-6	CASSLGTGTRAGANVLTF	TGTGCCAGCAGCTTAGGGACAGGGACTAGGGCTGGGGCCAACGTCCTGACTTTC
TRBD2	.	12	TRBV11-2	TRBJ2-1	CASSPQREVQFF	TGTGCCAGCAGCCCCCAGCGGGAGGTGCAGTTCTTC
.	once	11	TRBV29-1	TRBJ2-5	CSVAPPETQYF	TGCAGCGTTGCCCCACCGGAGACCCAGTACTTC
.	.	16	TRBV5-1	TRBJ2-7	CASSLNRDTGRYEQYF	TGCGCCAGCAGCTTAAACCGGGACACCGGACGCTACGAGCAGTACTTC
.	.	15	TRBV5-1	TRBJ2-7	CASSFAGSSSYEQYF	TGCGCCAGCAGCTTTGCAGGGTCGAGCTCCTACGAGCAGTACTTC
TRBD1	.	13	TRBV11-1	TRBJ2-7	CASSQTGMYEQYF	TGTGCCAGCAGCCAGACAGGGATGTACGAGCAGTACTTC
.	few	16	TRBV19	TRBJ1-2	CASSVTGGESSYGYTF	TGTGCCAGTAGTGTCACCGGGGGCGAATCCTCCTATGGCTACACCTTC
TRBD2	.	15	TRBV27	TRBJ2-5	CASSRLAGKPETQYF	TGTGCCAGCAGCCGACTAGCGGGAAAACCAGAGACCCAGTACTTC
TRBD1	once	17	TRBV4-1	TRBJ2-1	CASSQQGAGRAYNEQFF	TGCGCCAGCAGCCAACAGGGGGCTGGACGTGCCTACAATGAGCAGTTCTTC
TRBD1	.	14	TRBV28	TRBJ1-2	CASSSTGRGYGYTF	TGTGCCAGCAGTTCGACAGGGAGGGGCTATGGCTACACCTTC
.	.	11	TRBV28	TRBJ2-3	CASRSGGTQYF	TGTGCCAGCCGATCTGGGGGCACGCAGTATTTT
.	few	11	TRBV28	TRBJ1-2	CAIQGRSGYTF	TGTGCCATCCAGGGTCGGAGTGGCTACACCTTC
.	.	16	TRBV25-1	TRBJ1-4	CASSSGHLSTNEKLFF	TGTGCCAGCAGCTCGGGACACCTGTCAACTAATGAAAAACTGTTTTTT
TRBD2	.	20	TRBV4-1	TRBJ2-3	CASSPTPGTSGRQSTDTQYF	TGCGCCAGCAGCCCTACCCCCGGGACTAGCGGGCGCCAATCCACAGATACGCAGTATTTT